The next 12 T cell receptor beta chains were all read from a single sample in a study of Ad26.COV2.S vaccination and SARS-CoV-2 variants. The method was immunoSEQ multiplex PCR; TCRdb's version includes in-frame clones alone and lacks a portion of them. The repertoire consists of 350,000 to 400,000 clones, with around nine tenths occurring once and the leading ten covering 1.5% to 2%. Specified treatment: 15 to 20 received Ad26.COV2.S at low or high dose, single or two shots; roughly 5 received placebo; per-sample allocation not given. Sample collection was performed on day 63 after the first vaccine or placebo injection. Sequenced material: peripheral blood, taken in a trial of Ad26.COV2.S vaccine versus placebo. These receptors were collected from a person aged 18-65 years who received the Ad26.COV2.S COVID-19 vaccine or a placebo.

This clone was counted many times. As DNA, the CDR3 is TGTGCCAGCTCACCCTCAAACCGGCCTAACTATGGCTACACCTTC. Translated, it gives CASSPSNRPNYGYTF. This rearrangement joins TRBV18 to TRBJ1-2, with no clear D. Germline V lookup: CDR1 KGHSH, CDR2 LQKENI. This CDR3 has 15 amino acids. V was clipped by 3 bases and J by 0 bases, with 11 bases between them.

The chain links TRBV29-1 to TRBJ2-3, with unresolved D. CDR3 size: 12 residues. V shed 5 bases and J shed 1 base, with 7 bases lying between them. Germline V gives CDR1 SQVTM, CDR2 ANQGSEA. DNA of the CDR3: TGCAGCGTTCGGACGGGCACAGATACGCAGTATTTT. Protein sequence: CSVRTGTDTQYF.

This chain uses TRBV3-1 (or the pseudogene TRBV3-2) with TRBJ2-2; 11 nucleotides agree with TRBD2. Looked up from germline, CDR1 is LGHDT and CDR2 is YNNKEL (reference sequence). The CDR3 is 17 amino acids. J gave up 2 bases and V 3 bases, and 5 bases lay outside the gene matches. In DNA, the CDR3 is TGTGCCAGCAGCCATAGCGGGAGGGCCTATAACACCGGGGAGCTGTTTTTT. Its protein product is CASSHSGRAYNTGELFF.

The chain links TRBV18 to TRBJ2-7; D is possibly TRBD2 (6 bases). The V and J ends lost 3 bases and 4 bases respectively, with 16 bases between them. The CDR3 extends over 15 amino acids. CDR1 KGHSH and CDR2 LQKENI come from the germline V gene. The CDR3 loop reads CASSPVAFGGYEQYF. CDR3 nucleotide sequence: TGTGCCAGCTCACCTGTAGCCTTCGGGGGATACGAGCAGTACTTC.

The chain links TRBV6-6 to TRBJ2-1; no clear D. This CDR3 is 14 amino acids long. Trimming cost V 0 bases and J 6 bases, with 9 bases left between them. CDR1 is MNHNY and CDR2 is SVGAGI in the germline V gene (reference sequence). This CDR3 reads CASSYSSLINEQFF. The CDR3 nucleotides are TGTGCCAGCAGTTACTCGTCGCTCATCAATGAGCAGTTCTTC.

The chain joins TRBV10-1 to TRBJ2-1, with TRBD1 matching over 7 bases. Germline CDR1 and CDR2: WNHNN and SYGVQD (reference sequence). The CDR3 extends over 17 amino acids. V lost 8 bases and J lost 4; bases outside the gene matches: 17. CDR3 region: CASPHFIGTDPYNEQFF. CDR3 nucleotides: TGCGCCAGCCCCCACTTTATCGGGACAGACCCATACAATGAGCAGTTCTTC.

This sequence joins TRBV7-9 and TRBJ2-3; 8 bases line up with TRBD2. The CDR3 is 15 residues long. The J segment lost 3 bases and the V segment lost 5 bases, leaving 7 bases of the junction unmatched. CDR1 is SEHNR and CDR2 is FQNEAQ in the germline V gene (reference sequence). The CDR3, as DNA: TGTGCCAGCAGCCTCGCAGCGGGAGAAACAGATACGCAGTATTTT. Its protein product is CASSLAAGETDTQYF.

The chain uses TRBV5-4 and TRBJ2-7; D is possibly TRBD1 or TRBD2 (5 bases each). The CDR3 covers 14 residues. Germline CDR1 reads SGHNT; CDR2 reads YYREEE (reference sequence). V lost 2 bases and J lost 5, with 14 bases in between. Here the CDR3 reads CASSFSGGNDEQYF. CDR3 nucleotides: TGTGCCAGCAGCTTTTCTGGGGGAAATGACGAGCAGTACTTC.

The chain employs TRBV11-2 and TRBJ1-1; 9 nucleotides match TRBD1. The CDR3 loop spans 11 amino acids. Germline assignment: CDR1 SGHAT and CDR2 FQNNGV. V gave up 5 bases and J gave up 11 bases; unmatched junction bases: 3. The CDR3 region is CASSRGTGAFF. CDR3 sequence (DNA): TGTGCCAGCAGCCGCGGGACAGGGGCTTTCTTT.

The J gene is TRBJ2-5, the V gene TRBV7-2; no clear D gene. V was pared by 5 bases and J by 0 bases, with 7 bases between. The CDR3 contains 13 residues. The V gene's germline CDR1 is SGHTA and CDR2 FQGNSA. In DNA, the CDR3 is TGTGCCAGCAGCCGTTCGAACCAAGAGACCCAGTACTTC. Residues: CASSRSNQETQYF.

The rearrangement uses TRBV7-2 and TRBJ2-3; D tentatively fits TRBD1 or TRBD2 (5 bases each). Per the germline V gene, CDR1 is SGHTA and CDR2 is FQGNSA. Trimming shortened V by 6 bases and J by 5 bases, and 12 bases separated the two germline ends. The CDR3 spans 13 residues. CDR3 DNA: TGTGCCAGCAGATATGGGACCGAAGATACGCAGTATTTT. This gives the protein CASRYGTEDTQYF.

This rearrangement joins TRBV27 to TRBJ1-6, with 10 positions matching TRBD1. The V segment lost 5 bases and the J segment 6 bases; nucleotides outside the gene matches: 10. Germline CDR1 is MNHEY and CDR2 is SMNVEV (reference sequence). This CDR3 is built from 17 residues. CDR3 protein: CASSIRGQGTSNSPLHF. DNA for the CDR3: TGTGCCAGCAGTATCCGGGGACAGGGGACTTCTAATTCACCCCTCCACTTT.